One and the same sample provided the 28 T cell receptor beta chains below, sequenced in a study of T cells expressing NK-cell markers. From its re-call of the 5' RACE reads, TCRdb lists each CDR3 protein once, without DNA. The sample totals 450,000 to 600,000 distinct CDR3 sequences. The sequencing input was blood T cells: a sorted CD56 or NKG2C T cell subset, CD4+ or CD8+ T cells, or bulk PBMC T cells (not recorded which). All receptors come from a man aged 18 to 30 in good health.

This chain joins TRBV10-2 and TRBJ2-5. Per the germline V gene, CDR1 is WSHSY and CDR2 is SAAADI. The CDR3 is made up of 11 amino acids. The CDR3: CASGTIETQYF.

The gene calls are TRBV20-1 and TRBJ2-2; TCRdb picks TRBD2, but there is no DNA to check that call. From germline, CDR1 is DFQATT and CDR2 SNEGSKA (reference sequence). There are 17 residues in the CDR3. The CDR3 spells CSARDYRSGDDTGELFF.

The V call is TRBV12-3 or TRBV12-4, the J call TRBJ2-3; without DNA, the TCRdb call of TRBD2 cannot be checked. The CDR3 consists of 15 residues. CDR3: CASRKREASTDTQYF.

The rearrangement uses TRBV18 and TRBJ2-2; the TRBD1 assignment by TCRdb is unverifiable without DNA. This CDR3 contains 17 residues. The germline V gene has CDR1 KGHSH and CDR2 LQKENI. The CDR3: CASPKSDKPANTGELFF.

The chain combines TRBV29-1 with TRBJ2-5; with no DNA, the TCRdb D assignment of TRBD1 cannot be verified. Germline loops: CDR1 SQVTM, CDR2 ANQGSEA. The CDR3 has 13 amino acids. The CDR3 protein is CSVVRGEKETQYF. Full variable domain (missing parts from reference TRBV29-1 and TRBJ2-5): SAVISQKPSRDICQRGTSLTIQCQVDSQVTMMFWYRQQPGQSLTLIATANQGSEATYESGFVIDKFPISRPNLTFSTLTVSNMSPEDSSIYLCSVVRGEKETQYFGPGTRLLVL.

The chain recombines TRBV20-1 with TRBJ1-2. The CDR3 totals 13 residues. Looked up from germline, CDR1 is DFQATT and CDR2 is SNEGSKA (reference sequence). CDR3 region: CSASPPRKYGYTF.

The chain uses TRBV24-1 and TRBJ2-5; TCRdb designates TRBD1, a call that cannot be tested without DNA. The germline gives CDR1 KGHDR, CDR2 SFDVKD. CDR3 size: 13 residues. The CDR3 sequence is CATGTGGRETQYF.

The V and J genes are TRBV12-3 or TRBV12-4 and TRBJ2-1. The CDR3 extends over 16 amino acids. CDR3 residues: CASSWGSREFYNEQFF.

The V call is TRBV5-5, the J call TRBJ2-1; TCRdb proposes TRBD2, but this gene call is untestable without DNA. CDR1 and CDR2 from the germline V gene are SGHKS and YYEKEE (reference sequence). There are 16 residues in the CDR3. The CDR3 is CASSFLWTSDYNEQFF.

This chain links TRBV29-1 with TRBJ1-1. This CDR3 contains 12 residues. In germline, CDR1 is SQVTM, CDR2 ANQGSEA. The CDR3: CSVDQLVTEAFF.

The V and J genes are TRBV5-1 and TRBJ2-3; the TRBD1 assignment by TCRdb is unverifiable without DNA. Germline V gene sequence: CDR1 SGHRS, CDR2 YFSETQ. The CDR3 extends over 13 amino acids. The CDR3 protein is CASSSHRGDTQYF.

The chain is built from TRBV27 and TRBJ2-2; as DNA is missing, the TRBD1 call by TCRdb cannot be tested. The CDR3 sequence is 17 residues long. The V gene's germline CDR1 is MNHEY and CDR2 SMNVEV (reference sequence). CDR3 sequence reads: CASSLSPEAGGTGELFF.

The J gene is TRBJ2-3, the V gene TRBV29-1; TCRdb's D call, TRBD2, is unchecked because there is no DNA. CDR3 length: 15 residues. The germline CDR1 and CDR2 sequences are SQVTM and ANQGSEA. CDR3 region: CSVYYSGTAPDTQYF.

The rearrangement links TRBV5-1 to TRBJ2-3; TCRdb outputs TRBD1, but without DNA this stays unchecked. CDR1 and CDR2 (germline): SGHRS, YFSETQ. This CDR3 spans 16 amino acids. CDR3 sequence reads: CASSLATGQSTDTQYF.

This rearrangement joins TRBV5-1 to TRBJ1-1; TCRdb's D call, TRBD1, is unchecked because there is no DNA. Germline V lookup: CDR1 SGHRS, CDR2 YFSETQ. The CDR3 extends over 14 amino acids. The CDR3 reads CASSLAFGTVEAFF.

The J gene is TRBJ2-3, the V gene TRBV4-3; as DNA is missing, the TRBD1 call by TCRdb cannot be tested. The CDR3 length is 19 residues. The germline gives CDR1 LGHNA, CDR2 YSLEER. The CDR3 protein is CASSQRARNRGPITDTQYF.

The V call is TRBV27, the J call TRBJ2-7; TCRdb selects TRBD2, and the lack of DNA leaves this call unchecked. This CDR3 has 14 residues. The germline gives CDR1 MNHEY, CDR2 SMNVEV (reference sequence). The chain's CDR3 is CASSPTAAYYEQYF.

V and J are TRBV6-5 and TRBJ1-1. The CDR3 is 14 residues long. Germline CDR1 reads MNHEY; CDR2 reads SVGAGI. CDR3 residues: CASSYSSQDPEAFF.

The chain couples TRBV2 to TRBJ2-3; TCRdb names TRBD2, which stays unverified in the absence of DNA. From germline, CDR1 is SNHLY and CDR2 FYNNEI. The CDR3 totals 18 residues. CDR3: CASTISGTSGRRTDTQYF.

The chain's CDR3 is CASSQGRAVLAFF. The V and J genes are TRBV14 and TRBJ1-1. CDR1 is SGHDN, CDR2 FVKESK, per germline. This CDR3 region has 13 residues.

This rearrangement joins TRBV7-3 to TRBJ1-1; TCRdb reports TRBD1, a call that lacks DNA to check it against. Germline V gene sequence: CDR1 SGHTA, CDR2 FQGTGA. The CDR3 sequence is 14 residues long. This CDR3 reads CASSPSGALGEAFF.

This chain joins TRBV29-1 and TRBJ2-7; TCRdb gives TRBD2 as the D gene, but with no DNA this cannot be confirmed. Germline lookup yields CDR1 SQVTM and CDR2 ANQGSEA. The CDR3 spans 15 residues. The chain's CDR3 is CSVNGLNGLASEQYF.

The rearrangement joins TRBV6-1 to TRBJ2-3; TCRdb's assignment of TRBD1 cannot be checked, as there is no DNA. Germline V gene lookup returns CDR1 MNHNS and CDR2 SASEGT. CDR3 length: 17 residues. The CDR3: CASSPYDFSGVTLQQYF.

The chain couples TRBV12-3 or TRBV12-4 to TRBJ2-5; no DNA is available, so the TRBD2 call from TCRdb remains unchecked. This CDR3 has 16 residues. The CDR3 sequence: CASSQGGGAGQETQYF.

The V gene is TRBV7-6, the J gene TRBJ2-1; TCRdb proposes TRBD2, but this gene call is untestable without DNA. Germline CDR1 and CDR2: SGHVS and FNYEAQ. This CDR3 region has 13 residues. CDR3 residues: CASGLAGADEQFF. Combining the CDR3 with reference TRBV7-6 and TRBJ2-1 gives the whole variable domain GAGVSQSPRYKVTKRGQDVALRCDPISGHVSLYWYRQALGQGPEFLTYFNYEAQQDKSGLPNDRFSAERPEGSISTLTIQRTEQRDSAMYRCASGLAGADEQFFGPGTRLTVL.

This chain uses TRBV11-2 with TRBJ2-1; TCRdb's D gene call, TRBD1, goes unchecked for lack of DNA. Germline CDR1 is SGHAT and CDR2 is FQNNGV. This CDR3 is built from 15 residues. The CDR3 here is CASSSGQEPYNEQFF.

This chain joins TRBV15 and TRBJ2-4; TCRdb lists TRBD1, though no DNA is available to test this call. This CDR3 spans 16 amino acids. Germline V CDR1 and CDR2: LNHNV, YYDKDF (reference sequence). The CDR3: CATRTGTGGITDIQYF.

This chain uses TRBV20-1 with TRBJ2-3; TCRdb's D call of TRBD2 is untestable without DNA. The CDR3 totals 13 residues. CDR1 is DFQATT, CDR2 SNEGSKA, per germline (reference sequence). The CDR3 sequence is CSLAGAPPDTQYF.